This T cell receptor beta chain came from a study of shared clonotypes between healthy human individuals. This CDR3 has 14 amino acids. Per germline, CDR1 KGHSH and CDR2 LQKENI. The germline V and J ends were trimmed by 0 bases and 4 bases, with 10 bases remaining between them. Assay used: immunoSEQ multiplex PCR; TCRdb lists only in-frame clones, some missing. The repertoire holds around 480,000 clones, almost 80% seen once, with approximately 12% in the top ten. This sequence originates from a woman aged 40 to 50 in good health. Some clones in this sample may be carry-over from other donors' samples. Sequences were obtained from PBMCs. The gene calls are TRBV18 and TRBJ2-7; D not certain. For the CDR3, the DNA is TGTGCCAGCTCACCACCGATGGGTCGTTACGAGCAGTACTTC. Encoded protein: CASSPPMGRYEQYF.